This is a list of T cell receptor beta chains from one sample in a study of spatial heterogeneity in lung cancer. MiXCR was run by TCRdb on the 5' RACE reads, yielding one entry per CDR3 protein. The sample has around 50,000 distinct CDR3 sequences; 7.5% to 8% are singletons. Specimen: PBMCs, collected at surgery. Every receptor here comes from a female donor with early-stage non-small cell lung cancer. The conserved cysteine and the conserved F or W are not part of the CDR3 here. Each record gives: clone size, V gene, J gene, CDR3 protein. Size values are once, few and many counts, or a class for expanded clones, and some rows have none.

clone_size: -; v_call: TRBV3-1; j_call: TRBJ1-2; cdr3_aa: ASSLGQGGLTYGYT
clone_size: many; v_call: TRBV20-1; j_call: TRBJ2-7; cdr3_aa: SAKLDRGLKEQY
clone_size: -; v_call: TRBV12-3/TRBV12-4; j_call: TRBJ2-3; cdr3_aa: ASSFAGGIDTQY
clone_size: few; v_call: TRBV5-1; j_call: TRBJ2-7; cdr3_aa: ASSLATRGEQY
clone_size: many; v_call: TRBV24-1; j_call: TRBJ1-2; cdr3_aa: ATSQRGDGYT
clone_size: many; v_call: TRBV6-5; j_call: TRBJ2-7; cdr3_aa: ASSSGTGYYEQY
clone_size: many; v_call: TRBV15; j_call: TRBJ1-2; cdr3_aa: ATSSDVTGTYGYT
clone_size: few; v_call: TRBV6-2/TRBV6-3; j_call: TRBJ2-3; cdr3_aa: ASSFDYTDTQY
clone_size: few; v_call: TRBV7-7; j_call: TRBJ2-5; cdr3_aa: ASSRTSGGQETQY
clone_size: many; v_call: TRBV27; j_call: TRBJ2-3; cdr3_aa: ASSFPSGGTDTQY
clone_size: many; v_call: TRBV5-6; j_call: TRBJ2-3; cdr3_aa: ASSLSGADTQY
clone_size: many; v_call: TRBV4-1; j_call: TRBJ1-1; cdr3_aa: ASSRETGGKNTEAF
clone_size: -; v_call: TRBV6-5; j_call: TRBJ2-7; cdr3_aa: ASSYVGRSSYEQY
clone_size: few; v_call: TRBV29-1; j_call: TRBJ2-3; cdr3_aa: SAREHTDTQY
clone_size: -; v_call: TRBV14; j_call: TRBJ1-1; cdr3_aa: ASTRRLDFAEAF
clone_size: -; v_call: TRBV20-1; j_call: TRBJ1-4; cdr3_aa: SASGVQQGSIPNEKLF
clone_size: -; v_call: TRBV4-3; j_call: TRBJ2-3; cdr3_aa: ASSQAAFQDTQY
clone_size: -; v_call: TRBV7-9; j_call: TRBJ1-5; cdr3_aa: ASSQEGQGSQPQH
clone_size: -; v_call: TRBV19; j_call: TRBJ1-5; cdr3_aa: ASSMGQGLNQPQH
clone_size: many; v_call: TRBV6-1; j_call: TRBJ2-1; cdr3_aa: ASSVEDRHNEQF
clone_size: many; v_call: TRBV4-1; j_call: TRBJ2-2; cdr3_aa: ASSQDLHRELF
clone_size: few; v_call: TRBV7-9; j_call: TRBJ2-2; cdr3_aa: ASSLGGAIAGELF
clone_size: many; v_call: TRBV4-2; j_call: TRBJ2-2; cdr3_aa: ASSQFGETSGYTGELF
clone_size: -; v_call: TRBV10-3; j_call: TRBJ2-1; cdr3_aa: AISRGGGSYNEQF
clone_size: few; v_call: TRBV15; j_call: TRBJ2-1; cdr3_aa: ATSRGRQGFYNEQF
clone_size: few; v_call: TRBV10-2; j_call: TRBJ2-3; cdr3_aa: ASRTGRADSTDTQY
clone_size: many; v_call: TRBV13; j_call: TRBJ2-4; cdr3_aa: ASSLSAGSYIQY
clone_size: many; v_call: TRBV6-1; j_call: TRBJ2-3; cdr3_aa: ASSELTVTDTQY
clone_size: many; v_call: TRBV11-2; j_call: TRBJ2-1; cdr3_aa: ASSSRGPSYNEQF
clone_size: few; v_call: TRBV7-2; j_call: TRBJ2-1; cdr3_aa: ASSKTSGGIYNEQF
clone_size: -; v_call: TRBV19; j_call: TRBJ2-5; cdr3_aa: ASSMNRAETQY
clone_size: -; v_call: TRBV5-1; j_call: TRBJ1-1; cdr3_aa: ASSQIQEGYTEAF
clone_size: -; v_call: TRBV15; j_call: TRBJ2-2; cdr3_aa: ATSRVLAGGELF
clone_size: many; v_call: TRBV6-5; j_call: TRBJ1-1; cdr3_aa: ASSYSHRDTEAF
clone_size: many; v_call: TRBV5-1; j_call: TRBJ2-7; cdr3_aa: ASSFSGTGYYEQY
clone_size: many; v_call: TRBV15; j_call: TRBJ1-2; cdr3_aa: ATSRGAGEGNYGYT
clone_size: few; v_call: TRBV7-8; j_call: TRBJ2-3; cdr3_aa: ASSYGQYSTDTQY
clone_size: -; v_call: TRBV14; j_call: TRBJ2-3; cdr3_aa: ASSQGEVKSTDTQY
clone_size: many; v_call: TRBV5-1; j_call: TRBJ2-1; cdr3_aa: ASSFSSGGASDEQF
clone_size: many; v_call: TRBV19; j_call: TRBJ1-5; cdr3_aa: ASSMHRNQPQH
clone_size: -; v_call: TRBV13; j_call: TRBJ2-2; cdr3_aa: ASSFDRANTGELF
clone_size: -; v_call: TRBV5-4; j_call: TRBJ1-2; cdr3_aa: ASSLEGHYGYT
clone_size: many; v_call: TRBV2; j_call: TRBJ1-2; cdr3_aa: ASSGHRGTYGYT
clone_size: -; v_call: TRBV20-1; j_call: TRBJ2-6; cdr3_aa: SARGQGIPFSGANVLT
clone_size: -; v_call: TRBV7-7; j_call: TRBJ1-2; cdr3_aa: ASSAPDRAIGGYT
clone_size: many; v_call: TRBV29-1; j_call: TRBJ2-5; cdr3_aa: SVEGTPETQY
clone_size: -; v_call: TRBV6-6; j_call: TRBJ2-2; cdr3_aa: ASSYPDGELF
clone_size: many; v_call: TRBV12-3/TRBV12-4; j_call: TRBJ1-3; cdr3_aa: ASSLITPGNTIY
clone_size: many; v_call: TRBV7-2; j_call: TRBJ1-5; cdr3_aa: ASSLALSSNQPQH
clone_size: -; v_call: TRBV24-1; j_call: TRBJ2-3; cdr3_aa: ATSSGTGEPTDTQY
clone_size: many; v_call: TRBV7-2; j_call: TRBJ2-7; cdr3_aa: ASSLYGEGYEQY
clone_size: many; v_call: TRBV6-5; j_call: TRBJ2-5; cdr3_aa: ASSYGGRETQY
clone_size: -; v_call: TRBV29-1; j_call: TRBJ2-5; cdr3_aa: SERDSAETQY